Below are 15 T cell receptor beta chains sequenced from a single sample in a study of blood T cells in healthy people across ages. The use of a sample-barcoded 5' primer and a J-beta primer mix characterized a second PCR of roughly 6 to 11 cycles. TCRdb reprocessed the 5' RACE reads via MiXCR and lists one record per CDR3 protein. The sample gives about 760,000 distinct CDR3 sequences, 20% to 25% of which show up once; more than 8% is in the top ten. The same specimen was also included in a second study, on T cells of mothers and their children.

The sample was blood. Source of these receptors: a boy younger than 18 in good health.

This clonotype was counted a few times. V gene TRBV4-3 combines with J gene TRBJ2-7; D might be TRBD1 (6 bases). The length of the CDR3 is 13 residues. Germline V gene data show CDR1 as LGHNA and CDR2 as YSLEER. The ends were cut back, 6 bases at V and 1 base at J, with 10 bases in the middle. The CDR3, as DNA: TGCGCCAGCAGAGGACAGACTTCCTACGAGCAGTACTTC. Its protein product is CASRGQTSYEQYF.

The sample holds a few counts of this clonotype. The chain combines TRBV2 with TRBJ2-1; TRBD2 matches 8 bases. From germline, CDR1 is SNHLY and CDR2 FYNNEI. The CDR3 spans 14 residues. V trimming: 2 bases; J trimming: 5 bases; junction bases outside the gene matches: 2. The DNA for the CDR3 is TGTGCCAGCAGTGAACCAGCGGGAGACAATGAGCAGTTCTTC. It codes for CASSEPAGDNEQFF.

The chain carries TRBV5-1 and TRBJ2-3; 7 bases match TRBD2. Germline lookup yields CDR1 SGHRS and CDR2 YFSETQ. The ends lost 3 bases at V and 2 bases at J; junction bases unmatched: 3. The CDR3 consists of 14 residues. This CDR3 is CASSSAGNTDTQYF. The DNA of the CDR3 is TGCGCCAGCAGCTCAGCGGGGAACACAGATACGCAGTATTTT.

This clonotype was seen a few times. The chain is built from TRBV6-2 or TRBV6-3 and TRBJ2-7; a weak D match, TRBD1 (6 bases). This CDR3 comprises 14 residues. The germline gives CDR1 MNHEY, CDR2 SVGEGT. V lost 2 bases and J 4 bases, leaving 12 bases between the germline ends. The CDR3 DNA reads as TGTGCCAGCAGTTACCGGGACATCGCATACGAGCAGTACTTC. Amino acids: CASSYRDIAYEQYF.

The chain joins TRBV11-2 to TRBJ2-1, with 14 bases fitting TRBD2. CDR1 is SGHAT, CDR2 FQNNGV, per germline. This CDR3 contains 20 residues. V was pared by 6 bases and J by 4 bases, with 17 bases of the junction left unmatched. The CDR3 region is CASRSIGTSGRGRAYNEQFF. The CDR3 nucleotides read TGTGCCAGCAGATCAATTGGGACTAGCGGGAGAGGGAGGGCTTACAATGAGCAGTTCTTC.

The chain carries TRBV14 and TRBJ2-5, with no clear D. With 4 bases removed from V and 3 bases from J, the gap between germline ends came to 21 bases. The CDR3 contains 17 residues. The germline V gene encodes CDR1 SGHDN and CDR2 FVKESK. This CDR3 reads CASSRIPLEDLKETQYF. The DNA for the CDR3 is TGTGCCAGCAGCCGAATCCCCCTCGAGGATCTCAAAGAGACCCAGTACTTC.

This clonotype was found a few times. DNA for the CDR3: TGCAGCGTCAAAATAGGAAGCTCTGGGGCCAACGTCCTGACTTTC. Its protein product is CSVKIGSSGANVLTF. This rearrangement joins TRBV29-1 to TRBJ2-6; D not resolved. The CDR3 loop spans 15 amino acids. Germline V gene data show CDR1 as SQVTM and CDR2 as ANQGSEA. Trimming cost V 6 bases and J 0 bases, with 12 bases left between them.

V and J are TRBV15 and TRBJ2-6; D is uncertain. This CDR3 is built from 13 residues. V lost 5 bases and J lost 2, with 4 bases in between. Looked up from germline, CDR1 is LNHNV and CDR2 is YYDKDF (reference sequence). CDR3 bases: TGTGCCACCAGCCAAGCTGGGGCCAACGTCCTGACTTTC. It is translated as CATSQAGANVLTF.

The CDR3: CSVGQGAVGTEAFF. The CDR3 DNA reads TGCAGCGTCGGACAGGGGGCTGTAGGGACTGAAGCTTTCTTT. The chain recombines TRBV29-1 with TRBJ1-1; 11 nucleotides line up with TRBD1. V dropped 6 bases and J dropped 5; count of bases not matched to a gene: 8. The germline V gene encodes CDR1 SQVTM and CDR2 ANQGSEA. The CDR3 covers 14 residues.

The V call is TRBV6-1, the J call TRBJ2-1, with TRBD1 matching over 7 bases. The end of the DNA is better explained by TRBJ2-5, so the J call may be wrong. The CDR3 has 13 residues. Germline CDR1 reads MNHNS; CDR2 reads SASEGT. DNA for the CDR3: TGTGCCAGCAGTGAAAATGAACAGGGGCCCCAGTACTTC. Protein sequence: CASSENEQGPQYF.

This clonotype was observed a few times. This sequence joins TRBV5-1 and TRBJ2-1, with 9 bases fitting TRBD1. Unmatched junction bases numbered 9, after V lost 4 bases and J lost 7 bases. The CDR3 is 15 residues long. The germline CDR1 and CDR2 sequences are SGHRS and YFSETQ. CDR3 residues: CASSLGGTGRNEQFF. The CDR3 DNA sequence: TGCGCCAGCAGCCTGGGGGGGACAGGGAGGAATGAGCAGTTCTTC.

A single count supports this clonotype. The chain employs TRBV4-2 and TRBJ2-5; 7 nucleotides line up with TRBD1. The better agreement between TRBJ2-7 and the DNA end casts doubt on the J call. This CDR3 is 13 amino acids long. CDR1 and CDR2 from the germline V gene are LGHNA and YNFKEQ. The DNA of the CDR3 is TGTGCCAGCTCTACAGGGGTGTTTTACGAGCAGTACTTC. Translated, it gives CASSTGVFYEQYF.

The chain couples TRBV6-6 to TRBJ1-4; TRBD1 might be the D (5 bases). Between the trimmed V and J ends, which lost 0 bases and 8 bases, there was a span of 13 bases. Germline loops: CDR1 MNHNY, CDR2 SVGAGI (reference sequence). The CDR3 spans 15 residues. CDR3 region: CASSYSTQGYEKLFF. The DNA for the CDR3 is TGTGCCAGCAGTTACTCGACCCAGGGTTACGAAAAACTGTTTTTT.

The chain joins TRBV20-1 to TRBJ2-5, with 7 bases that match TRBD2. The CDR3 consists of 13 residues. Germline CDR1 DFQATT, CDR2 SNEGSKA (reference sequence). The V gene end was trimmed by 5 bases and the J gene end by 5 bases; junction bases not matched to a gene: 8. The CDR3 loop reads CSAEGGGGETQYF. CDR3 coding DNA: TGCAGTGCTGAGGGCGGGGGTGGGGAGACCCAGTACTTC.

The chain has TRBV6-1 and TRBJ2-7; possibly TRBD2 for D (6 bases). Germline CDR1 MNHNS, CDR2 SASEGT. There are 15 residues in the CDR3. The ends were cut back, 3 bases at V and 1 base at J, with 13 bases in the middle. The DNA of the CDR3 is TGTGCCAGCAGTGACTCGGGAGTCAGGTCCTACGAGCAGTACTTC. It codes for CASSDSGVRSYEQYF.